The clone carrying this T cell receptor beta chain has just one count. The target antigen is unknown. This sample was included in a study of cytomegalovirus exposure and HLA in healthy donors. The CDR3 runs to 15 residues. Germline lookup yields CDR1 SGHAT and CDR2 FQNNGV. V lost 1 base to trimming and J lost 5 bases; unmatched junction nucleotides: 6. The study ran its PCR with 60 Vbeta and 13 Jbeta primers. Sequencing was performed with immunoSEQ multiplex PCR; in TCRdb, only in-frame clones are kept and a portion is missing. The data hold around 88,000 clones, with 78% observed a single time. Whole-study findings and limits: Sequencing depth across donors, presence/absence analyses assumed, was roughly uniform. Prior analysis indicated that the majority of TCR beta V segments exhibited productivity approximately 87% or approximately 30% of the time. CMV serostatus alone was available as immune exposure information.

The clonotype was recovered from a woman aged 40 to 50 in good health and CMV-seropositive. The rearrangement uses TRBV11-2 and TRBJ2-5, with TRBD1 matching 8 bases. Sequencing input: PBMCs. The CDR3 loop reads CASSLAPGGWETQYF. The CDR3 bases are TGTGCCAGCAGCTTAGCTCCAGGGGGCTGGGAGACCCAGTACTTC. The entire variable domain, with the rest obtained from reference TRBV11-2 and TRBJ2-5, is as follows: EAGVAQSPRYKIIEKRQSVAFWCNPISGHATLYWYQQILGQGPKLLIQFQNNGVVDDSQLPKDRFSAERLKGVDSTLKIQPAKLEDSAVYLCASSLAPGGWETQYFGPGTRLLVL.